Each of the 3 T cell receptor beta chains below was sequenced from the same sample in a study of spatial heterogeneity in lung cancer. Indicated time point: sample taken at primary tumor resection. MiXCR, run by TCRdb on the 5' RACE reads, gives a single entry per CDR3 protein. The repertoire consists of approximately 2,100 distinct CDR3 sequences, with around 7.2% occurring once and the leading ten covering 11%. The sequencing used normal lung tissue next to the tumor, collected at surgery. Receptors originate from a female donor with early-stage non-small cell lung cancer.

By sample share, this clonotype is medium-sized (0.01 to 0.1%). The DNA for the CDR3 is TGTGCCAGCAGTTTTAGACAGGGGATCAATCAGCCCCAGCATTTT. This gives the protein CASSFRQGINQPQHF. The chain uses TRBV28 and TRBJ1-5; 8 bases match TRBD1. Trimming removed 3 bases from V and 3 bases from J; junction bases left unmatched: 4. CDR1 MDHEN and CDR2 SYDVKM come from the germline V gene. The CDR3 length is 15 residues.

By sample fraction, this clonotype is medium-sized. The CDR3 DNA reads TGCGCCAGCAGCTCTTCAGGGGGTTCTAATGAAAAACTGTTTTTT. It translates to CASSSSGGSNEKLFF. The chain recombines TRBV5-1 with TRBJ1-4; 7 nucleotides agree with TRBD1. With 3 bases clipped from V and 3 bases from J, the junction kept 5 bases outside the gene matches. This CDR3 has 15 residues. Germline V CDR1 and CDR2: SGHRS, YFSETQ.

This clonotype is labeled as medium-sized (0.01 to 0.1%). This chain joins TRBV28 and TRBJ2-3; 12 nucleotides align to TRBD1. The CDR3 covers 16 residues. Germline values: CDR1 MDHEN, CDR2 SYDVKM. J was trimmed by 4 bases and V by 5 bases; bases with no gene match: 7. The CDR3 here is CASSGDRGRPPDTQYF. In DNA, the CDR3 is TGTGCCAGCAGTGGGGACAGGGGGCGACCTCCAGATACGCAGTATTTT.